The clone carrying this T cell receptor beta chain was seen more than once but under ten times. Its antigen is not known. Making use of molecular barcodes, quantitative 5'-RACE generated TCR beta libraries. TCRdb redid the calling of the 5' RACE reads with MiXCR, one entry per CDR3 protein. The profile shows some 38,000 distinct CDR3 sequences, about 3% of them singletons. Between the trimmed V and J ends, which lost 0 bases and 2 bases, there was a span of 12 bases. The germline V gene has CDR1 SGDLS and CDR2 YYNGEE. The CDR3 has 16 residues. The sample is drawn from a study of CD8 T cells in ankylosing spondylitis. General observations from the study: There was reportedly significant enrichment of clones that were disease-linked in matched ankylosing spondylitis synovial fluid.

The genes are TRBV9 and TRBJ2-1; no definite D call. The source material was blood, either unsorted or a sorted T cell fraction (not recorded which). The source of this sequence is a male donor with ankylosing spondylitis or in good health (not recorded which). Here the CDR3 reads CASSVVSQDAYNEQFF. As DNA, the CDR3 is TGTGCCAGCAGCGTAGTTTCTCAGGACGCCTACAATGAGCAGTTCTTC. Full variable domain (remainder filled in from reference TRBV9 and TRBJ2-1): DSGVTQTPKHLITATGQRVTLRCSPRSGDLSVYWYQQSLDQGLQFLIQYYNGEERAKGNILERFSAQQFPDLHSELNLSSLELGDSALYFCASSVVSQDAYNEQFFGPGTRLTVL.